The present TCR beta chain was sequenced within a study of T cell responses to AZD1222 COVID-19 vaccine. Study-level results: Compared with day 0, the breadth and depth of the Spike-specific TCR repertoire rose significantly after two doses of AZD1222. Regions 160-218 and 743-854 dominated among vaccine-associated CD4 TCRs spanning spike. Reportedly, close to half of spike-specific TCRs are directed against unmutated variant regions. It should be noted that donors were predominantly white British and more often female, and clonal diversity was possibly underestimated.

Comment on this clone: Its target is not known.

TCRdb's table, derived via immunoSEQ multiplex PCR, lists solely in-frame clones and lacks some. Found here are some 96,000 clones, around 86% of them singletons; the top ten hold 2.4%. The CDR3 sequence is 15 residues long. Trimming took off 3 bases at V and 6 bases at J, with 20 bases between the two ends. Germline V gene data show CDR1 as DFQATT and CDR2 as SNEGSKA (reference sequence). Sample: peripheral blood, taken on day 0 of AZD1222 vaccination. This sequence originates from an adult in good health. The V and J genes are TRBV20-1 and TRBJ1-1, with D perhaps TRBD1 (6 bases). The CDR3 region is CSASRQVTFEPEAFF. The CDR3 region has the DNA TGCAGTGCTAGTCGACAGGTGACTTTTGAGCCTGAAGCTTTCTTT.